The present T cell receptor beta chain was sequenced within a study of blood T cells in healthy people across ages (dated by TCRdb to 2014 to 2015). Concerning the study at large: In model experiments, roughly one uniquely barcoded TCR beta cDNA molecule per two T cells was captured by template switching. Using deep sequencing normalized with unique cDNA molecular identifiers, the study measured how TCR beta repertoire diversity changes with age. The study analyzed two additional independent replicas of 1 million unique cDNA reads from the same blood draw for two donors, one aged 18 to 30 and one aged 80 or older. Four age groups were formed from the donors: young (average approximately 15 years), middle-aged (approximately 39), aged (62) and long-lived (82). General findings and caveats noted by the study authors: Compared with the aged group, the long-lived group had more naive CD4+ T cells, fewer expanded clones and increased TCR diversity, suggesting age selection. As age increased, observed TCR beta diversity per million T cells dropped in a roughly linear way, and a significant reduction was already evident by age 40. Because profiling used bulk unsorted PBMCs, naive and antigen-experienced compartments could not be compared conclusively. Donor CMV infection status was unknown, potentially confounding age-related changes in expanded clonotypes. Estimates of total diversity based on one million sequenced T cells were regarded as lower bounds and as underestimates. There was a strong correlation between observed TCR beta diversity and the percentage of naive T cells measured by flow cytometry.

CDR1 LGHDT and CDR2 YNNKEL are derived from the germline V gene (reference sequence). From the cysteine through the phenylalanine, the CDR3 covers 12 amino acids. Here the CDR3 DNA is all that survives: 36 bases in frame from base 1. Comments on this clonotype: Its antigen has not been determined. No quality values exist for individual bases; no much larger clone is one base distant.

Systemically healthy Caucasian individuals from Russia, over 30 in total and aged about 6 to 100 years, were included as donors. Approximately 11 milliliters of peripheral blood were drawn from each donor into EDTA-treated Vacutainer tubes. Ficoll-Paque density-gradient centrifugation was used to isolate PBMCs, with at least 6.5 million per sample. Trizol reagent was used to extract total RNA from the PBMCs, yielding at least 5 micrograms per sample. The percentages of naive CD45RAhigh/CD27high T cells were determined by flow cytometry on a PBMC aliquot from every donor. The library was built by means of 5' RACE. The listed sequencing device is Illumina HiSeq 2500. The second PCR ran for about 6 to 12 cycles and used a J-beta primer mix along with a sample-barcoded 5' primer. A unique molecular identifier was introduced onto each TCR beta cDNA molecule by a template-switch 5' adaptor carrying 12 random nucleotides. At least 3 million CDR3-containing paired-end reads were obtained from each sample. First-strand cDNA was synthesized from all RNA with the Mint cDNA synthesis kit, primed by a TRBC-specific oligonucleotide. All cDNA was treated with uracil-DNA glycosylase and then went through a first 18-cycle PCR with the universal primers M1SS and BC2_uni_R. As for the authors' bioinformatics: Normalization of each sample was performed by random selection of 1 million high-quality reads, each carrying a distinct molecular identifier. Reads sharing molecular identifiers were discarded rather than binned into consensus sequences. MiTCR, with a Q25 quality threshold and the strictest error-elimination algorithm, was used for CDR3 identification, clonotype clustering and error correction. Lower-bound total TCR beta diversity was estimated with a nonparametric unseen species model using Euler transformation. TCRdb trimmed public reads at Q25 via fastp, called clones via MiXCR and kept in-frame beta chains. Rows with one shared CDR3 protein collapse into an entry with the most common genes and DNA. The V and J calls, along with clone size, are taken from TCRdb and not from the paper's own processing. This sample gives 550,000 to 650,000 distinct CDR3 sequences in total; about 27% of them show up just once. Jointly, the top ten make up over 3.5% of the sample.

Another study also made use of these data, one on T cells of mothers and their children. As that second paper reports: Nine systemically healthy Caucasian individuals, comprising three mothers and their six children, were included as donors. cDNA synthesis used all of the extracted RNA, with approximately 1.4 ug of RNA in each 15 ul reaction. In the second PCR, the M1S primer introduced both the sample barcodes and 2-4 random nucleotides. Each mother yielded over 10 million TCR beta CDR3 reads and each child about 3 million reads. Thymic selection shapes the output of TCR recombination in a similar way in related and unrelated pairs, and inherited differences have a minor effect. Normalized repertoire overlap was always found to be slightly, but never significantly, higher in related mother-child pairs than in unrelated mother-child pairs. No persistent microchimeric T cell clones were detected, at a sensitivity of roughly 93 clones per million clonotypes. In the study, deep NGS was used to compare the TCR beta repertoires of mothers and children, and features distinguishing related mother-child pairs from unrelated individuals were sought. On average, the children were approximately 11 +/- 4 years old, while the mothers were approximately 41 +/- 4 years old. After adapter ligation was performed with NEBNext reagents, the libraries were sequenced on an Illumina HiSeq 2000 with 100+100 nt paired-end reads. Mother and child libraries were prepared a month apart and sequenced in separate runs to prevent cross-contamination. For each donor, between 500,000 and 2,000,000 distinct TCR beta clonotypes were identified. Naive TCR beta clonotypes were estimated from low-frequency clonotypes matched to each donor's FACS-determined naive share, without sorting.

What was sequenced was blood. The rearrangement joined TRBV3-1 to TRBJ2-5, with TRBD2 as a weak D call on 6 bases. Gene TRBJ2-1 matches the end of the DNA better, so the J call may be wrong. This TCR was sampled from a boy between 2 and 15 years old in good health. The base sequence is TGTGCCAGCAGCCGAGGGGACTCCCAGCAGTTCTTC. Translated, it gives CASSRGDSQQFF.